Described below is a single TCR beta chain sequence and its context. The antigen is undetermined. The data derive from a study of cytomegalovirus exposure and HLA in healthy donors. The study ran its PCR with 60 Vbeta and 13 Jbeta primers. Profiling relied on immunoSEQ multiplex PCR, and the TCRdb table lists in-frame clones only, not all of them. Among roughly 80,000 clones, under 65% were seen once, and the ten largest hold 4% to 4.5%. Germline values: CDR1 GTSNPN, CDR2 SVGIG (reference sequence). The CDR3 has 16 residues. Trimming at V came to 0 bases and at J to 6 bases, leaving 9 bases not matched to a gene. Study-level findings and limits: Over 150 TCR beta chains were listed as cytomegalovirus-associated. Some V segments, TRBV6-2 and TRBV6-3 among them, were indistinguishable and were therefore excluded.

The sequence was collected from a male donor in good health and CMV-seropositive. V and J are TRBV30 and TRBJ2-1, with 9 bases matching TRBD2. The sample comprised PBMCs. In DNA form, the CDR3 reads TGTGCCTGGAGTGTAAGGATGGCTAGCGGGGCCAATGAGCAGTTCTTC. It specifies CAWSVRMASGANEQFF. Using reference TRBV30 and TRBJ2-1 for the parts outside the CDR3, the full variable domain is SQTIHQWPATLVQPVGSPLSLECTVEGTSNPNLYWYRQAAGRGLQLLFYSVGIGQISSEVPQNLSASRPQDRQFILSSKKLLLSDSGFYLCAWSVRMASGANEQFFGPGTRLTVL.